The next 19 T cell receptor beta chains were all read from a single sample in a study of post-analysis software for immune sequencing data. These receptors' targets are unknown. Incorporated into the TCR beta cDNA libraries were unique molecular identifiers, which served to reduce PCR and sequencing biases. TCRdb recomputed calls from the PCR reads with MiXCR, one row per CDR3 protein. The sample has around 180,000 distinct CDR3 sequences, roughly 31% seen once. General observations from the study: TRBV5-6, TRBV5-1 and TRBV20-1 belonged to a set of five TRBV segments that were more frequent in patients than controls.

The sample consisted of blood. The receptors shown here come from a girl aged 5-17 years with multiple sclerosis.

Here the CDR3 DNA reads TGTGCCAGCACCGGGACTAGCGCTAGGGATGAGCAGTTCTTC. Translating it yields CASTGTSARDEQFF. This rearrangement joins TRBV2 to TRBJ2-1, with TRBD2 matching 10 bases. Unmatched junction bases numbered 8, after V lost 7 bases and J lost 8 bases. CDR1 is SNHLY and CDR2 is FYNNEI in the germline V gene. This CDR3 is built from 14 residues.

Many counts were recorded for this clonotype. The chain has TRBV7-9 and TRBJ2-5, with D perhaps TRBD1 or TRBD2 (5 bases each). This CDR3 spans 16 amino acids. The germline gives CDR1 SEHNR, CDR2 FQNEAQ (reference sequence). The germline V and J ends were trimmed by 4 bases and 0 bases, with 15 bases remaining between them. DNA of the CDR3: TGTGCCAGCAGCTCCTCCGGGACCACGTACCAAGAGACCCAGTACTTC. It translates to CASSSSGTTYQETQYF.

The chain has TRBV12-3 or TRBV12-4 and TRBJ1-5; no definite D call. The CDR3 has 14 residues. Trimming stripped 0 bases from V and 5 bases from J, with 8 bases between. For the CDR3, the DNA is TGTGCCAGCAGTTTAGCGCGTAGTGATCAGCCCCAGCATTTT. Amino acid sequence: CASSLARSDQPQHF.

This clonotype has at least ten counts. This chain joins TRBV6-5 and TRBJ2-7; tentatively, D is TRBD1 or TRBD2 (5 bases each). In germline, CDR1 is MNHEY, CDR2 SVGAGI. V dropped 8 bases and J dropped 1 base, with 21 bases sitting between them. CDR3 length: 16 residues. This chain's CDR3 is CASEGYAAWGSYEQYF. CDR3 in DNA: TGTGCCAGCGAGGGGTATGCGGCGTGGGGGTCCTACGAGCAGTACTTC.

This clonotype has more than one count but fewer than ten. With a much larger clone just one base away, this may be a read error. The chain recombines TRBV5-1 with TRBJ2-3; D may be TRBD2 (6 bases). This CDR3 has 15 residues. The germline gives CDR1 SGHRS, CDR2 YFSETQ. V was cut by 5 bases and J by 0 bases, with 13 bases left in between. The CDR3 nucleotides read TGCGCCAGCAGTTACCCAGCGGGCAGCACAGATACGCAGTATTTT. It is translated as CASSYPAGSTDTQYF.

V usage is TRBV11-2 and J usage is TRBJ2-5; 8 bases match TRBD1. V gave up 7 bases and J gave up 11 bases; unmatched junction bases: 12. The CDR3 consists of 13 residues. Germline CDR1 is SGHAT and CDR2 is FQNNGV. The CDR3 sequence is CASNSGQAGEQYF. CDR3 DNA sequence: TGTGCCAGCAACTCGGGACAGGCAGGGGAGCAGTACTTC.

With regard to this clonotype: Given a much more abundant clone one base away, this may be a read error. The chain carries TRBV20-1 and TRBJ1-1, with 7 bases aligning to TRBD1. The length of the CDR3 is 14 residues. V trimming: 4 bases; J trimming: 5 bases; junction bases outside the gene matches: 10. Germline V gives CDR1 DFQATT, CDR2 SNEGSKA (reference sequence). The CDR3: CSANRGLGNTEAFF. DNA for the CDR3: TGCAGTGCTAATAGGGGGCTCGGGAATACTGAAGCTTTCTTT.

As for this clonotype: A clone one base away is much larger, so this may be a read error. This chain links TRBV12-3 or TRBV12-4 with TRBJ1-1, with D uncertain. This CDR3 is 15 amino acids long. V was cut by 6 bases and J by 0 bases, with 14 bases left in between. The CDR3 nucleotides are TGTGCCAGCAGCTACACCGATTACATGAACACTGAAGCTTTCTTT. It encodes CASSYTDYMNTEAFF.

There are many counts of this clonotype. The chain is built from TRBV5-1 and TRBJ2-3, with TRBD2 matching 7 bases. V shed 4 bases and J 4 bases; nucleotides not matched to a gene: 9. The CDR3 extends over 15 amino acids. The germline CDR1 and CDR2 sequences are SGHRS and YFSETQ. The CDR3 nucleotides are TGCGCCAGCAGCCCTGGACTAGGGATGGCAGATACGCAGTATTTT. Translation gives CASSPGLGMADTQYF. Variable domain in full (rest from reference TRBV5-1 and TRBJ2-3): KAGVTQTPRYLIKTRGQQVTLSCSPISGHRSVSWYQQTPGQGLQFLFEYFSETQRNKGNFPGRFSGRQFSNSRSEMNVSTLELGDSALYLCASSPGLGMADTQYFGPGTRLTVL.

This chain connects TRBV5-1 to TRBJ2-1, with D tentatively TRBD1 or TRBD2 (6 bases each). This CDR3 contains 14 residues. V shed 3 bases and J shed 9 bases, with 16 bases lying between them. In germline, CDR1 is SGHRS, CDR2 YFSETQ. CDR3 region: CASSWRVGDTEQFF. The CDR3 bases are TGCGCCAGCAGCTGGAGGGTGGGGGACACTGAGCAGTTCTTC.

The chain carries TRBV6-6 and TRBJ1-1; no definite D call. The CDR3 spans 13 residues. V was pared by 7 bases and J by 1 base, with 10 bases between. CDR1 and CDR2 (germline): MNHNY, SVGAGI (reference sequence). CDR3 amino acids: CASTQTENTEAFF. Written as DNA, the CDR3 is TGTGCCAGCACCCAAACAGAGAACACTGAAGCTTTCTTT.

This chain joins TRBV6-5 and TRBJ2-7; 9 bases line up with TRBD2. With the DNA end fitting TRBJ2-5 better, the J assignment may be wrong. Germline V lookup: CDR1 MNHEY, CDR2 SVGAGI. The CDR3 loop spans 12 amino acids. This CDR3 is CASKTSGETQYF. CDR3 nucleotides: TGTGCCAGCAAGACTAGCGGCGAGACCCAGTACTTC.

This clonotype occurred many times. V and J are TRBV20-1 and TRBJ2-7; 8 nucleotides agree with TRBD1. CDR1 and CDR2 from the germline V gene are DFQATT and SNEGSKA (reference sequence). V gave up 1 base and J gave up 2 bases; unmatched junction bases: 4. The CDR3 totals 14 residues. The DNA of the CDR3 is TGCAGTGCTAGAGGCCAGGGGGCTACCTACGAGCAGTACTTC. Translated, it gives CSARGQGATYEQYF.

The chain combines TRBV12-3 or TRBV12-4 with TRBJ1-5, with D maybe TRBD1 (5 bases). CDR3 length equals 16 residues. Trimming took off 1 base at V and 4 bases at J, with 14 bases between the two ends. CDR3 loop: CASSLVHGTENQPQHF. As DNA, the CDR3 is TGTGCCAGCAGTTTAGTCCACGGGACGGAGAATCAGCCCCAGCATTTT.

This clonotype was seen a handful of times. V is TRBV5-6 and J is TRBJ2-7, with TRBD1 identical over 7 bases. Unmatched junction bases numbered 4, after V lost 7 bases and J lost 3 bases. Germline CDR1 is SGHDT and CDR2 is YYEEEE. This CDR3 is 12 amino acids long. In DNA form, the CDR3 reads TGTGCCAGCCGGGACAGAGACTACGAGCAGTACTTC. It translates to CASRDRDYEQYF.

Many counts were recorded for this clonotype. This chain uses TRBV28 with TRBJ2-1; 15 nucleotides agree with TRBD2. Trimming cost V 6 bases and J 0 bases; bases outside gene matches: 15. Germline V lookup: CDR1 MDHEN, CDR2 SYDVKM. The CDR3 sequence is 21 residues long. CDR3 loop: CASSQRPGLAGGRSSYNEQFF. CDR3 nucleotide sequence: TGTGCCAGCAGCCAGAGGCCGGGACTAGCGGGAGGCCGGAGCTCCTACAATGAGCAGTTCTTC. The full variable domain, completed using reference TRBV28 and TRBJ2-1, is DVKVTQSSRYLVKRTGEKVFLECVQDMDHENMFWYRQDPGLGLRLIYFSYDVKMKEKGDIPEGYSVSREKKERFSLILESASTNQTSMYLCASSQRPGLAGGRSSYNEQFFGPGTRLTVL.

This clonotype was counted ten times or more. This chain connects TRBV20-1 to TRBJ2-5; 7 bases are a match to TRBD2. The CDR3 spans 14 residues. The V gene's germline CDR1 is DFQATT and CDR2 SNEGSKA (reference sequence). V trimming: 2 bases; J trimming: 5 bases; junction bases outside the gene matches: 8. The CDR3 region is CSARIGGGLETQYF. The CDR3 coding sequence is TGCAGTGCTAGAATTGGGGGGGGGTTGGAGACCCAGTACTTC.

As concerns this clonotype: This may be a read error, as it is one base from a much larger clone. The CDR3 region is CASSRTSGGGTQYF. As DNA, the CDR3 is TGCGCCAGCAGCCGGACTAGCGGGGGAGGTACGCAGTATTTT. The chain combines TRBV4-1 with TRBJ2-3, with TRBD2 identical over 13 bases. After removal of 4 bases from V and 8 bases from J, the junction contained 3 bases not matched to a gene. The CDR3 is 14 residues long. Germline lookup yields CDR1 MGHRA and CDR2 YSYEKL.

The table lists this clonotype with a few counts. V gene TRBV28 combines with J gene TRBJ2-5; D may be TRBD1 (5 bases). Germline assignment: CDR1 MDHEN and CDR2 SYDVKM. The ends were cut back, 10 bases at V and 4 bases at J, with 16 bases in the middle. This CDR3 has 13 residues. CDR3 coding DNA: TGTGCCATCACCCCGGTCCAGGGAGAGACCCAGTACTTC. Translating gives CAITPVQGETQYF.